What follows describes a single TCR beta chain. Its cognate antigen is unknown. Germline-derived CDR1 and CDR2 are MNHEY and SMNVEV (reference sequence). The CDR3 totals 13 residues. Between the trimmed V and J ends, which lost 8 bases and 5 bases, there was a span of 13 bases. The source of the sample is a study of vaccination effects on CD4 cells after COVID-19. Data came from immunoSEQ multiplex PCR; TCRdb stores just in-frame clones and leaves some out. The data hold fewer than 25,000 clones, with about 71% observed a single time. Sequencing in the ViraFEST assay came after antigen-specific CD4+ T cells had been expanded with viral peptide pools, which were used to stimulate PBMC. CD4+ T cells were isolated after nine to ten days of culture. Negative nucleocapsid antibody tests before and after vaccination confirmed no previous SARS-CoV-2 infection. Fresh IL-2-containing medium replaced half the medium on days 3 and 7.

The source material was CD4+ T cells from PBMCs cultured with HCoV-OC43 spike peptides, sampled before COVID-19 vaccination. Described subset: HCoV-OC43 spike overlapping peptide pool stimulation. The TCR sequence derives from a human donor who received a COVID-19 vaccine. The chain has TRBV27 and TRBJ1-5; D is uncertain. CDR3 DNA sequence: TGTGCCAGCGGGTGGACGCCACATCAGCCCCAGCATTTT. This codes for CASGWTPHQPQHF.